This T cell receptor beta chain originates from a study of shared clonotypes between healthy human individuals. This clone was counted a single time. Sequencing used immunoSEQ multiplex PCR; TCRdb keeps in-frame clones, though not all of them. The data show around 2.5 million clones, with roughly 93% seen just once and 0.35% to 0.45% held by the top ten. Germline V gene lookup returns CDR1 SGHTA and CDR2 FQGNSA. V was cut by 4 bases and J by 5 bases, with 11 bases left in between. The CDR3 loop spans 14 amino acids. The receptor was derived from a man aged 18-30 years in good health. Some clones in this sample may be carry-over from other donors' samples. Specimen: naive CD4+ T cells from PBMCs. Described subset: CD45RA+ positively selected. The chain joins TRBV7-2 to TRBJ2-2; tentatively, D is TRBD1 (5 bases). CDR3 residues: CASSWGQGTGELFF. CDR3 coding DNA: TGTGCCAGCAGCTGGGGTCAGGGAACCGGGGAGCTGTTTTTT.